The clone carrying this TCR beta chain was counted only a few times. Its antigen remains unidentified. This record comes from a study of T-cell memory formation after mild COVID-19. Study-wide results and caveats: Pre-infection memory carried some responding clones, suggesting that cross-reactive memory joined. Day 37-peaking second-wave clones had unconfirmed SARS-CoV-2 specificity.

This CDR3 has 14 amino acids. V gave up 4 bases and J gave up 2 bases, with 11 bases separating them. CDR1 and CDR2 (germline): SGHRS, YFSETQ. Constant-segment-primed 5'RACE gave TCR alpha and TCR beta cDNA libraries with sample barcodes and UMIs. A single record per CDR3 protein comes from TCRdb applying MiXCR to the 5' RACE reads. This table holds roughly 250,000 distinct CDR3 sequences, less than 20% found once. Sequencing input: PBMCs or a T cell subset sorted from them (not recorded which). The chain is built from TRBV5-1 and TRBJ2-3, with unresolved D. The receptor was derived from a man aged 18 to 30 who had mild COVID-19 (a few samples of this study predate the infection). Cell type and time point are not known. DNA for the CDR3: TGCGCCAGCAGCCTGATGGTGTCCACAGATACGCAGTATTTT. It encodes CASSLMVSTDTQYF.